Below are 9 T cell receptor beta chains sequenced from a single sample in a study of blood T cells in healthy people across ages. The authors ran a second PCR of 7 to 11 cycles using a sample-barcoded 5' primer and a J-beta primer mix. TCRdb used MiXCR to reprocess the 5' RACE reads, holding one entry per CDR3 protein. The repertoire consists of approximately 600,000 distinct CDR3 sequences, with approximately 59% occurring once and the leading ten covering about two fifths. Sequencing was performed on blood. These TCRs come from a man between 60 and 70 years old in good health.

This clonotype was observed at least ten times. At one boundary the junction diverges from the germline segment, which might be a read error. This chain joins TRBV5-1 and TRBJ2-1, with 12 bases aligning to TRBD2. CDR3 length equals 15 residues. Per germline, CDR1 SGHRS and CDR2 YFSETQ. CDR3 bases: TGTGCCAGCAGCAGGACTAGCGGGGACTACAATGAGCAGTTCTTC. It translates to CASSRTSGDYNEQFF.

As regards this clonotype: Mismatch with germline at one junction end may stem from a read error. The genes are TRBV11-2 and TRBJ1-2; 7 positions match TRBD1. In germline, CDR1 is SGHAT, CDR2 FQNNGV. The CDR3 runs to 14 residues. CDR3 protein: CASSLVTGDYGYTF. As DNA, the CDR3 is TGTGCCAGCAGCTTAGTAACAGGGGACTATGGTTACACCTTC.

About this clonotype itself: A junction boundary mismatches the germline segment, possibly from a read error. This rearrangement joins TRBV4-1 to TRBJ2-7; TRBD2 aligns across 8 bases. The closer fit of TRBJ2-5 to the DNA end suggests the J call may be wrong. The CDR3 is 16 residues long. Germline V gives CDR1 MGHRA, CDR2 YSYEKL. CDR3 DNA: TGCGCCGGCAGCCAGTATGGCGGGGGGCAAGGAGAGACCCAGTACTTC. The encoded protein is CAGSQYGGGQGETQYF.

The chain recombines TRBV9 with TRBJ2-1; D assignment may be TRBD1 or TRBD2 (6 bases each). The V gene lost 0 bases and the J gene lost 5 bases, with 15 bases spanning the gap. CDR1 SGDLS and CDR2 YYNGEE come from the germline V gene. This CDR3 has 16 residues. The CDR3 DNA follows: TGTGCCAGCAGCGTAGCTAGCCGGGGGCCGAACAATGAGCAGTTCTTC. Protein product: CASSVASRGPNNEQFF.

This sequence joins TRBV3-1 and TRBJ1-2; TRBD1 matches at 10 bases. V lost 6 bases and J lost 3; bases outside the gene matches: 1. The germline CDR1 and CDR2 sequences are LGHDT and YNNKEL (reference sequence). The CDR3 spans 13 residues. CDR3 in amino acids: CASRTGGDYGYTF. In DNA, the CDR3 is TGTGCCAGCAGGACAGGGGGCGACTATGGCTACACCTTC.

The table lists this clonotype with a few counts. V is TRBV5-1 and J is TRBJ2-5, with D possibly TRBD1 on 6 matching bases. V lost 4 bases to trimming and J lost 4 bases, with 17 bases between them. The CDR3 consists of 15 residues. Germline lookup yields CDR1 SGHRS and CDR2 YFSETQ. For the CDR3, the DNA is TGCGCCAGCAGCCCTGGAGAGGGGGTCGGAGAGACCCAGTACTTC. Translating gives CASSPGEGVGETQYF.

Here the CDR3 reads CASRADLRGEQYF. The CDR3 region has the DNA TGTGCCAGCAGGGCAGACCTTAGAGGCGAGCAGTACTTC. This chain connects TRBV2 to TRBJ2-7; unclear D gene. CDR1 and CDR2 from the germline V gene are SNHLY and FYNNEI. The CDR3 is 13 residues long. V was trimmed by 6 bases and J by 6 bases, leaving 15 bases between them. Filled out from reference TRBV2 and TRBJ2-7, the complete variable domain reads EPEVTQTPSHQVTQMGQEVILRCVPISNHLYFYWYRQILGQKVEFLVSFYNNEISEKSEIFDDQFSVERPDGSNFTLKIRSTKLEDSAMYFCASRADLRGEQYFGPGTRLTVT.

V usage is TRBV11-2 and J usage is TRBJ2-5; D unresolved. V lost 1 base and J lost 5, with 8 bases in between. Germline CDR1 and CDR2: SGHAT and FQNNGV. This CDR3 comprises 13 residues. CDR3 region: CASSLAPTETQYF. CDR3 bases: TGTGCCAGCAGCTTAGCCCCCACGGAGACCCAGTACTTC.

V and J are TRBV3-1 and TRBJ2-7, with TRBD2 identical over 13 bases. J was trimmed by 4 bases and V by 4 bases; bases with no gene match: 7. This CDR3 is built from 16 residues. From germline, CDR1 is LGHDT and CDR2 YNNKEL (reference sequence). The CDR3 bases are TGTGCCAGCAGCCCTACCGGGACTAGCGGGGCGTACGAGCAGTACTTC. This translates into CASSPTGTSGAYEQYF.